This TCR beta chain comes out of a study of T cell repertoires in aging, cancer and after chemotherapy. A mixed TRB-A/B primer pool amplified rearranged TRB by multiplex touch-down PCR. TCRdb reanalysed the multiplex PCR reads using MiXCR and keeps one entry per CDR3 protein. The sample gives 4,000 to 4,500 distinct CDR3 sequences, roughly 25% of which show up once; roughly 15% is in the top ten. Peripheral blood genomic DNA, not sorted cells or RNA, was the template. V was cut by 5 bases and J by 2 bases, with 19 bases left in between. The CDR3 is made up of 16 amino acids. Germline-derived CDR1 and CDR2 are MNHNY and SVGAGI (reference sequence). Broader study findings: Rebound thymic output was suggested by rising median generation probability during chemotherapy in each cancer cohort. Untreated cancer patients had significantly lower blood TCR diversity than age-matched healthy donors.

This clonotype was detected once. Antigen specificity is unknown. This clonotype originated in a human donor with a solid tumor. J is TRBJ2-7 and V is TRBV6-6, with D hard to call. The sample consisted of blood. In nucleotides, the CDR3 is TGTGCCAGCAGTGGATCTTCCGTGGGTTCCACCTACGAGCAGTACTTC. Protein product: CASSGSSVGSTYEQYF.